The 8 T cell receptor beta chains below come from one sample, sequenced in a study of shared clonotypes between healthy human individuals. Cells designated naive CD8 were CD45RO-negative and were positively selected for CCR7, with terminally differentiated effector memory CD45RA+ cells excluded. Clones were read by immunoSEQ multiplex PCR, and TCRdb kept only the in-frame ones, dropping some. This repertoire shows over 2,000,000 clones, 90% to 95% found once; its top ten account for about 1.7%. The sequenced sample consisted of naive CD8+ T cells from PBMCs. These receptors were collected from a man younger than 30 in good health. Some clones in this sample may be carry-over from other donors' samples.

Remarks on this clone: The junction departs from germline at one end; a sequencing error may be responsible. V gene TRBV14 combines with J gene TRBJ2-2, with D unresolved. The CDR3 extends over 16 amino acids. In germline, CDR1 is SGHDN, CDR2 FVKESK. For the CDR3, the DNA is TGTGCCAGCACCCAAACGGCTGAACGTGGCACCGGGGAGCTGTTTTTT. This encodes CASTQTAERGTGELFF.

This clone was seen only once. This rearrangement joins TRBV10-2 to TRBJ2-7; D perhaps matches TRBD2 (5 bases). CDR1 is WSHSY and CDR2 is SAAADI in the germline V gene. The CDR3 loop spans 15 amino acids. V was cut by 5 bases and J by 2 bases, with 16 bases left in between. The CDR3, as DNA: TGCGCCAGCAGTCTGTCTGTAGCGAGAGCCTACGAGCAGTACTTC. Protein: CASSLSVARAYEQYF.

V usage is TRBV6-5 and J usage is TRBJ2-2; D perhaps matches TRBD1 (6 bases). Germline values: CDR1 MNHEY, CDR2 SVGAGI. This CDR3 region has 16 residues. The V and J ends lost 0 bases and 6 bases respectively, with 14 bases between them. The CDR3 loop is CASSYSGGFIAGELFF. DNA for the CDR3: TGTGCCAGCAGTTACTCTGGGGGCTTCATCGCCGGGGAGCTGTTTTTT.

This sequence joins TRBV7-2 and TRBJ2-4, with a tentative D call TRBD1 (5 bases). CDR3 length equals 16 residues. The V end was cut by 5 bases, the J end by 3 bases, with 17 bases between. The V gene's germline CDR1 is SGHTA and CDR2 FQGNSA. In DNA form, the CDR3 reads TGTGCCAGCAGCGGCCGGGCTGCGACAGACAAAAACATTCAGTACTTC. Encoded protein: CASSGRAATDKNIQYF. Full variable domain (rest looked up from reference TRBV7-2 and TRBJ2-4): GAGVSQSPSNKVTEKGKDVELRCDPISGHTALYWYRQSLGQGLEFLIYFQGNSAPDKSGLPSDRFSAERTGGSVSTLTIQRTQQEDSAVYLCASSGRAATDKNIQYFGAGTRLSVL.

The genes are TRBV9 and TRBJ2-2, with TRBD2 matching 13 bases. This CDR3 is built from 18 residues. Germline V lookup: CDR1 SGDLS, CDR2 YYNGEE. The J segment lost 1 base and the V segment lost 0 bases, leaving 3 bases of the junction unmatched. CDR3 residues: CASSVALAGGWNTGELFF. CDR3 bases: TGTGCCAGCAGCGTAGCACTAGCGGGAGGGTGGAACACCGGGGAGCTGTTTTTT.

This clone has just one count. In nucleotides, the CDR3 is TGTGCCAGCAGCCCACAGACAGCTATACTTTACGAGCAGTACTTC. Its translation is CASSPQTAILYEQYF. The chain links TRBV7-9 to TRBJ2-7; perhaps TRBD1 as D (5 bases). In germline, CDR1 is SEHNR, CDR2 FQNEAQ (reference sequence). The CDR3 runs 15 residues. Trimming pared 5 bases from V and 4 bases from J, leaving 18 bases between.

A few counts support this clone. The chain is built from TRBV2 and TRBJ1-1, with D unclear. The V and J ends lost 7 bases and 4 bases respectively, with 4 bases between them. The germline gives CDR1 SNHLY, CDR2 FYNNEI. The CDR3 runs 10 residues. The CDR3 nucleotides are TGTGCCAGCATCCCCACTGAAGCTTTCTTT. Amino acids: CASIPTEAFF.

Written as DNA, the CDR3 is TGCGCCAGCAGCCTTCAACGTACCGGGAGGGCCGGGGAGCTGTTTTTT. It is translated as CASSLQRTGRAGELFF. The V and J genes are TRBV4-1 and TRBJ2-2, with 8 positions matching TRBD2. The ends lost 4 bases at V and 6 bases at J; junction bases unmatched: 10. The CDR3 has 16 amino acids. CDR1 is MGHRA and CDR2 is YSYEKL in the germline V gene.